The subject of this entry is one T cell receptor (beta chain). Its cognate antigen is unknown. These data originate in a study of early T cells in non-severe SARS-CoV-2 infection. Overall study context: Sequenced bulk RNA came from whole blood that was unsorted, and chains were unpaired. Overall study findings and caveats: CD4 and private specificities were missed by VDJdb matching, which favored anti-spike CD8 responses.

Individual cDNA molecules carried attached unique molecular identifiers. TCRdb re-analysed the 5' RACE reads in MiXCR, keeping a single row per CDR3 protein. The data contain around 30,000 distinct CDR3 sequences, around 9% of them seen just once; the ten biggest clones take up 13%. Per the germline V gene, CDR1 is DFQATT and CDR2 is SNEGSKA (reference sequence). Trimming left V 3 bases short and J 0 bases short, with 12 bases between. The CDR3 is made up of 16 amino acids. This TCR was sampled from an adult who was a healthcare worker with PCR-confirmed SARS-CoV-2 infection or an uninfected control (not recorded which). Specimen: whole blood. The chain has TRBV20-1 and TRBJ1-6; D gene unclear. In DNA form, the CDR3 reads TGCAGTGCTAGGACACTACGGAGCTCCTATAATTCACCCCTCCACTTT. Encoded protein: CSARTLRSSYNSPLHF.